This passage covers 10 T cell receptor beta chains from one sample sequenced in a study of T-cell memory formation after mild COVID-19. TCRdb fed the 5' RACE reads into MiXCR, producing one record per CDR3 protein. This table holds 540,000 or so distinct CDR3 sequences, roughly 20% found once. The sequencing sample was made of PBMCs or a T cell subset sorted from them (not recorded which). The receptors were sampled from an adult woman who had mild COVID-19 (a few samples of this study predate the infection). Cell type and time point are not known.

The chain employs TRBV15 and TRBJ2-2; TRBD1 might be the D (6 bases). This CDR3 has 18 residues. V was cut by 2 bases and J by 3 bases, with 19 bases left in between. CDR1 is LNHNV and CDR2 is YYDKDF in the germline V gene (reference sequence). For the CDR3, the DNA is TGTGCCACCAGCAGACAGTATCAGACAGGACCGCACACCGGGGAGCTGTTTTTT. It is translated as CATSRQYQTGPHTGELFF.

This clonotype was seen more than once but under ten times. V gene TRBV30 combines with J gene TRBJ1-2; TRBD1 matches 8 bases. The germline CDR1 and CDR2 sequences are GTSNPN and SVGIG (reference sequence). The CDR3 is made up of 14 amino acids. V was pared by 4 bases and J by 4 bases, with 8 bases of the junction left unmatched. The CDR3 DNA follows: TGTGCCTGGACCACCGGACAGGGCCTCTATGGCTACACCTTC. This encodes CAWTTGQGLYGYTF.

This clonotype was detected only a few times. The V call is TRBV7-9, the J call TRBJ2-2; D is undetermined. V dropped 8 bases and J dropped 5 bases, with 12 bases sitting between them. The CDR3 spans 13 residues. The germline V gene encodes CDR1 SEHNR and CDR2 FQNEAQ (reference sequence). The CDR3 nucleotides are TGTGCCAGCGGTCAGGTTGGAACCGGGGAGCTGTTTTTT. Translation: CASGQVGTGELFF.

This clonotype was observed a handful of times. The chain carries TRBV19 and TRBJ1-2; 7 bases match TRBD1. There are 14 residues in the CDR3. V dropped 3 bases and J dropped 6; count of bases not matched to a gene: 7. Per germline, CDR1 LNHDA and CDR2 SQIVND (reference sequence). The chain's CDR3 is CASSIIDRVDGYTF. The CDR3 nucleotides read TGTGCCAGTAGTATTATCGACAGGGTTGATGGCTACACCTTC.

This clonotype was seen a handful of times. The chain is built from TRBV7-6 and TRBJ1-4; unclear D gene. The V end lost 4 bases, the J end lost 10 bases, and 16 bases lay between the germline ends. The germline CDR1 and CDR2 sequences are SGHVS and FNYEAQ. The CDR3 is made up of 14 amino acids. The CDR3 here is CASSSRPPEGKLFF. CDR3 in DNA: TGTGCCAGCAGCTCCCGGCCACCTGAGGGAAAACTGTTTTTT.

The genes are TRBV7-2 and TRBJ2-1, with 8 bases identical to TRBD2. The CDR3 consists of 15 residues. CDR1 is SGHTA, CDR2 FQGNSA, per germline. V dropped 0 bases and J dropped 8; count of bases not matched to a gene: 6. The DNA for the CDR3 is TGTGCCAGCAGCTTAGCGGGGACTAGAATCGATGAGCAGTTCTTC. Translated: CASSLAGTRIDEQFF.

The chain recombines TRBV30 with TRBJ1-3; the match to TRBD1 covers 10 bases. CDR3 size: 15 residues. In germline, CDR1 is GTSNPN, CDR2 SVGIG (reference sequence). V shed 1 base, J shed 3 bases, and the junction held 3 bases outside the gene matches. Written as DNA, the CDR3 is TGTGCCTGGAGTGCGACAGGGGGCTTTGGAAACACCATATATTTT. Encoded protein: CAWSATGGFGNTIYF.

This clonotype showed up just a few times. The rearrangement uses TRBV19 and TRBJ1-1; a possible D gene is TRBD1 (5 bases). V was clipped by 4 bases and J by 3 bases, with 12 bases between them. CDR1 and CDR2 (germline): LNHDA, SQIVND (reference sequence). This CDR3 is built from 14 residues. This CDR3 is CASSKPGWYTEAFF. DNA for the CDR3: TGTGCCAGTAGTAAGCCAGGGTGGTACACTGAAGCTTTCTTT.

This clonotype has ten or more counts. The chain carries TRBV12-3 or TRBV12-4 and TRBJ1-1, with unresolved D. The CDR3 has 12 residues. V lost 4 bases and J 11 bases, leaving 14 bases between the germline ends. CDR3 DNA: TGTGCCAGCAGTTCGGTACCCCACGAGGCTTTCTTT. Translated: CASSSVPHEAFF.

This clonotype was observed a handful of times. The chain employs TRBV12-3 or TRBV12-4 and TRBJ1-4; tentatively, D is TRBD1 (5 bases). Between the trimmed V and J ends, which lost 3 bases and 5 bases, there was a span of 13 bases. CDR3 length: 15 amino acids. CDR3 loop: CASSLVRGLNEKLFF. In DNA form, the CDR3 reads TGTGCCAGCAGTTTGGTTAGGGGCCTCAATGAAAAACTGTTTTTT.